The rows below give T cell receptor beta chains drawn from one sample of a study of long-term antiretroviral therapy in people with HIV. Sequencing was performed with immunoSEQ multiplex PCR; in TCRdb, only in-frame clones are kept and a portion is missing. The data show approximately 21,000 clones, approximately 84% seen once. The sequencing used unsorted PBMCs, collected about 6.1 years after starting antiretroviral therapy. These receptors were collected from a man aged 30-40 years with HIV. CDR3s include the opening cysteine and the closing phenylalanine or tryptophan. Fields, in order: clone size, D gene, J gene, V gene, CDR3 DNA, CDR3 protein. The D gene is left open where the match is weak. Where a row states a size, it is once, few, many or the class of an expanded clone; other rows omit it.

size: once
D: TRBD2
J: TRBJ2-3
V: TRBV30
DNA: TGTGCCTGGAGTGTCGGGGGGGGCGCAGATACGCAGTATTTT
CDR3: CAWSVGGGADTQYF

size: NA
D: NA
J: TRBJ1-4
V: TRBV4-1
DNA: TGCGCCAGCAGCCAAGCCCTCGGTAGTGAAAAACTGTTTTTT
CDR3: CASSQALGSEKLFF

size: NA
D: NA
J: TRBJ1-6
V: TRBV28
DNA: TGTGCCAGCAGTGCCTTACCCTCCTATAATTCACCCCTCCACTTT
CDR3: CASSALPSYNSPLHF

size: NA
D: NA
J: TRBJ2-3
V: TRBV5-1
DNA: TGCGCCAGCAGCCCCCGGACTGATACGCAGTATTTT
CDR3: CASSPRTDTQYF

size: NA
D: TRBD1
J: TRBJ1-4
V: TRBV5-4
DNA: TGTGCCAGCAGCTTGGTACCCGGGACAGTCCGCGAAAAACTGTTTTTT
CDR3: CASSLVPGTVREKLFF

size: NA
D: TRBD2
J: TRBJ2-1
V: TRBV30
DNA: TGTGCCGCGACTAGCGGGGCGCTGAGCTCCTACAATGAGCAGTTCTTC
CDR3: CAATSGALSSYNEQFF

size: NA
D: TRBD1
J: TRBJ2-3
V: TRBV7-9
DNA: TGTGCCAGCAGCTTGAAGGGACAGGGGACAGATACGCAGTATTTT
CDR3: CASSLKGQGTDTQYF

size: NA
D: NA
J: TRBJ2-1
V: TRBV9
DNA: TGTGCCAGCAATGGGGCAGGGGGGTCACATGAGCAGTTCTTC
CDR3: CASNGAGGSHEQFF

size: NA
D: NA
J: TRBJ2-1
V: TRBV4-1
DNA: TGCGCCAGCAGCCAAGAACGGGCCTACAATGAGCAGTTCTTC
CDR3: CASSQERAYNEQFF

size: NA
D: NA
J: TRBJ1-3
V: TRBV11-1
DNA: TGTGCCAGCAGCGGATCCTACTCTGGAAACACCATATATTTT
CDR3: CASSGSYSGNTIYF

size: NA
D: NA
J: TRBJ2-5
V: TRBV4-3
DNA: TGCGCCAGCAGCCAAGACGAGGGTCGGAGGGCATCAGAGACCCAGTACTTC
CDR3: CASSQDEGRRASETQYF

size: NA
D: NA
J: TRBJ1-2
V: TRBV30
DNA: TGTGCCTCATGGGAAGAAAGAAACTATGGCTACACCTTC
CDR3: CASWEERNYGYTF

size: once
D: NA
J: TRBJ2-1
V: TRBV7-2
DNA: TGTGCCAGCAGGGTAGCAGGGGACTACAATGAGCAGTTCTTC
CDR3: CASRVAGDYNEQFF

size: NA
D: TRBD2
J: TRBJ2-7
V: TRBV10-3
DNA: TGTGCCATGAAGGCTAGCGGGGGGGCGTACGAGCAGTACTTC
CDR3: CAMKASGGAYEQYF

size: NA
D: NA
J: TRBJ2-7
V: TRBV28
DNA: TGTGCCAGCAGTAAGCAGGGGCTGGACTACGAGCAGTACTTC
CDR3: CASSKQGLDYEQYF

size: NA
D: NA
J: TRBJ2-5
V: TRBV5-1
DNA: TGCGCCAGCAGCTTGGGACGGCGAGTCGAGACCCAGTACTTC
CDR3: CASSLGRRVETQYF

size: NA
D: NA
J: TRBJ2-7
V: TRBV27
DNA: TGTGCCAGCAGTCAGTTACTGGGGGAGCAAGCCGAGCAGTACTTC
CDR3: CASSQLLGEQAEQYF

size: NA
D: NA
J: TRBJ1-5
V: TRBV7-9
DNA: TGTGCCAGCAGCTTAGGCGGGGCCGGGGGGCGCGGTCAGCCCCAGCATTTT
CDR3: CASSLGGAGGRGQPQHF

size: NA
D: NA
J: TRBJ2-3
V: TRBV19
DNA: TGTGCCAGTAGTATCATGGTAGGGACAGATACGCAGTATTTT
CDR3: CASSIMVGTDTQYF

size: few
D: NA
J: TRBJ2-2
V: TRBV2
DNA: TGTGCCAGCAGTGAGTCCAGTAACACCGGGGAGCTGTTTTTT
CDR3: CASSESSNTGELFF

size: NA
D: NA
J: TRBJ2-3
V: TRBV7-2
DNA: TGTGCCAGCAGCTCGGACAGCCGAACGCAGTATTTT
CDR3: CASSSDSRTQYF

size: NA
D: NA
J: TRBJ1-1
V: TRBV28
DNA: TGTGCCAGCCGGGTGTCGGAAATGAACACTGAAGCTTTCTTT
CDR3: CASRVSEMNTEAFF

size: NA
D: TRBD2
J: TRBJ2-1
V: TRBV11-2
DNA: TGTGCCAGCAGCCCAAGCTCTCTGACTAGCGGGAGAGGTGAGCAGTTCTTC
CDR3: CASSPSSLTSGRGEQFF

size: NA
D: NA
J: TRBJ1-3
V: TRBV28
DNA: TGTGCCAGCACTCTGGGACGGCACTCTGGAAACACCATATATTTT
CDR3: CASTLGRHSGNTIYF

size: NA
D: TRBD1
J: TRBJ1-2
V: TRBV11-2
DNA: TGTGCCAGCAGCTCCGGGACAGGGCAATATGGCTACACCTTC
CDR3: CASSSGTGQYGYTF

size: NA
D: TRBD2
J: TRBJ2-1
V: TRBV7-2
DNA: TGTGCCAGCAGCTTTCTAGCGGGAGTGAGGAATGAGCAGTTCTTC
CDR3: CASSFLAGVRNEQFF

size: NA
D: NA
J: TRBJ2-7
V: TRBV4-2
DNA: TGTGCCAGCAGCCAAGGAGGTGGGGACTCCTACGAGCAGTACTTC
CDR3: CASSQGGGDSYEQYF

size: NA
D: TRBD1
J: TRBJ2-2
V: TRBV5-1
DNA: TGCGCCAGCAGCGCGACGGGACAGGCCAACACCGGGGAGCTGTTTTTT
CDR3: CASSATGQANTGELFF

size: NA
D: NA
J: TRBJ1-1
V: TRBV19
DNA: TGTGCCAGTGGAGACGGCCCCGGGACCAACACTGAAGCTTTCTTT
CDR3: CASGDGPGTNTEAFF

size: NA
D: NA
J: TRBJ2-7
V: TRBV5-5
DNA: TGTGCCAGCAGCTTGGCGGGTAGGAGCTCCTACGAGCAGTACTTC
CDR3: CASSLAGRSSYEQYF

size: NA
D: NA
J: TRBJ2-2
V: TRBV5-1
DNA: TGCGCCAGCAGCTTGGAATCGGGGGTCAACACCGGGGAGCTGTTTTTT
CDR3: CASSLESGVNTGELFF

size: once
D: NA
J: TRBJ1-1
V: TRBV7-9
DNA: TGTGCCAGCAGCACCCACAGCCCCGATGACACTGAAGCTTTCTTT
CDR3: CASSTHSPDDTEAFF

size: NA
D: TRBD1
J: TRBJ1-2
V: TRBV18
DNA: TGTGCCAGCTCCCAGACAGGGCTTGAGGGAGGCTACACCTTC
CDR3: CASSQTGLEGGYTF

size: NA
D: NA
J: TRBJ1-1
V: TRBV11-2
DNA: TGTGCCAGCAGCTTAGGGACAGCGACTGAAGCTTTCTTT
CDR3: CASSLGTATEAFF

size: once
D: NA
J: TRBJ1-1
V: TRBV10-3
DNA: TGTGCCATCAGGACCTCAGGGGAGGGAACTGAAGCTTTCTTT
CDR3: CAIRTSGEGTEAFF

size: NA
D: TRBD2
J: TRBJ2-7
V: TRBV28
DNA: TGTGCCAGCCTAGCGGTCCCCTACGAGCAGTACTTC
CDR3: CASLAVPYEQYF